A selection of T cell receptor beta chains follows, all from one sample in a study of blood T cell repertoires in COVID-19. Profiling relied on immunoSEQ multiplex PCR, and the TCRdb table lists in-frame clones only, not all of them. The sample yields approximately 100,000 clones, around 81% seen once. Sequenced material: peripheral blood. Source of these receptors: a human donor in a cohort sampled during active or convalescent COVID-19. CDR3s include the opening cysteine and the closing phenylalanine or tryptophan. The order of the fields is J gene, D gene, clone size, V gene, CDR3 protein, CDR3 DNA. D genes are given only for firm matches. Clone size appears in some rows only: once, few, many, or a class for an expanded clone.

TRBJ1-2,NA,NA,TRBV6-2/TRBV6-3,CASSSSRGVRGYTF,TGTGCCAGCAGTTCGAGCCGGGGTGTGAGGGGCTACACCTTC
TRBJ2-3,TRBD1,NA,TRBV28,CASSLGDRGFYSDTQYF,TGTGCCAGCAGTTTGGGGGACAGGGGGTTCTATTCAGATACGCAGTATTTT
TRBJ2-2,TRBD2,NA,TRBV9,CASNGGYGELFF,TGTGCCAGCAACGGGGGGTACGGGGAGCTGTTTTTT
TRBJ1-2,NA,NA,TRBV10-3,CAISESGGANYGYTF,TGTGCCATCAGTGAGTCGGGCGGGGCTAACTATGGCTACACCTTC
TRBJ1-2,NA,once,TRBV7-2,CASSLDHSNYGYTF,TGTGCCAGCAGCTTAGATCACAGTAACTATGGCTACACCTTC
TRBJ2-2,TRBD2,few,TRBV9,CASSVGLAGVTGELFF,TGTGCCAGCAGCGTAGGACTAGCGGGAGTCACCGGGGAGCTGTTTTTT
TRBJ1-6,TRBD1,NA,TRBV7-8,CASSSPDRSYFYNSPLHF,TGTGCCAGCAGCTCACCGGACAGGTCGTATTTCTATAATTCACCCCTCCACTTT
TRBJ2-3,NA,NA,TRBV19,CASSIKGGTDTQYF,TGTGCCAGTAGTATCAAGGGAGGCACAGATACGCAGTATTTT
TRBJ1-6,NA,NA,TRBV21-1,CASSKVAGGNSPLHF,NA
TRBJ1-3,NA,few,TRBV6-5,CASKPGASSGNTIYF,TGTGCCAGCAAGCCAGGGGCGAGCTCTGGAAACACCATATATTTT
TRBJ2-7,NA,NA,TRBV11-2,CASSLDRGVQYF,TGTGCCAGCAGCTTAGACAGGGGTGTTCAGTACTTC
TRBJ1-2,TRBD1,few,TRBV29-1,CSSATGDYGYTF,TGCAGCTCCGCTACAGGGGACTATGGCTACACCTTC
TRBJ1-6,NA,few,TRBV7-2,CASSRDRSSYNSPLHF,TGTGCCAGCAGTAGAGACAGGAGCTCCTATAATTCACCCCTCCACTTT
TRBJ1-2,TRBD1,few,TRBV7-9,CASSLAHRGGGYTF,TGTGCCAGCAGCTTAGCGCACAGGGGGGGTGGCTACACCTTC
TRBJ2-2,NA,once,TRBV6-1,CASSERRTGELFF,TGTGCCAGCAGTGAGAGGCGGACCGGGGAGCTGTTTTTT
TRBJ1-1,TRBD1,NA,TRBV6-5,CASSLLRGQGTEAFF,TGTGCCAGCAGTCTACTCCGAGGACAGGGGACTGAAGCTTTCTTT
TRBJ2-6,TRBD1,NA,TRBV7-9,CASSSRQGAPFVGANVLTF,TGTGCCAGCAGCTCGAGACAGGGGGCCCCTTTTGTTGGGGCCAACGTCCTGACTTTC
TRBJ1-5,NA,NA,TRBV19,CASSIWGGQAPQHF,TGTGCCAGTAGTATTTGGGGGGGCCAGGCGCCCCAGCATTTT
TRBJ2-5,NA,NA,TRBV5-1,CASSPGFSGGGGETQYF,TGCGCCAGCAGCCCTGGGTTTTCTGGCGGTGGAGGGGAGACCCAGTACTTC
TRBJ1-1,NA,NA,TRBV12-3/TRBV12-4,CASSLSGEAFF,TGTGCCAGCAGTTTATCGGGAGAAGCTTTCTTT
TRBJ2-1,TRBD2,NA,TRBV7-2,CASSSRTGTSAGNEQFF,TGTGCCAGCAGCTCCCGGACCGGGACTAGCGCCGGCAATGAGCAGTTCTTC
TRBJ2-3,TRBD2,NA,TRBV3-1/TRBV3-2,CASSEMRLAGTDTQYF,TGTGCCAGCAGCGAAATGAGACTAGCGGGCACAGATACGCAGTATTTT
TRBJ1-1,NA,NA,TRBV5-1,CASSLEGYMNTEAFF,TGCGCCAGCAGCTTGGAGGGGTACATGAACACTGAAGCTTTCTTT
TRBJ2-7,TRBD2,NA,TRBV15,CATSTAGLPYEQYF,TGTGCCACCAGCACAGCGGGGTTACCCTACGAGCAGTACTTC
TRBJ1-3,TRBD1,NA,TRBV6-5,CASRDSLLSGNTIYF,TGTGCCAGCCGGGACAGTCTACTCTCTGGAAACACCATATATTTT